This record looks at one T cell receptor (beta chain) sequence and its context. At one of its ends the junction is not consistent with the germline gene, which may arise from a read error. The data stem from a study of cytomegalovirus exposure and HLA in healthy donors. Samples came from healthy bone marrow donors. A multiplex PCR was run with 60 Vbeta primers and 13 Jbeta primers. Assay used: immunoSEQ multiplex PCR; TCRdb lists only in-frame clones, some missing. The sample has 180,000 or so clones, 80% to 90% seen once; the top ten hold less than 0.35%. The CDR3 sequence is 16 residues long. From germline, CDR1 is SSHAT and CDR2 FNYEAQ (reference sequence).

The chain carries TRBV7-7 and TRBJ1-1; 9 nucleotides agree with TRBD1. The sequenced material came from PBMCs. This TCR came from a woman aged 25-40 years in good health and CMV-seronegative. This chain's CDR3 is CASSSGTGIMNTEAFF. CDR3 DNA sequence: TGTGCTAGCAGCTCTGGGACAGGGATCATGAACACTGAAGCTTTCTTT. Filled out from reference TRBV7-7 and TRBJ1-1, the complete variable domain reads GAGVSQSPRYKVTKRGQDVTLRCDPISSHATLYWYQQALGQGPEFLTYFNYEAQPDKSGLPSDRFSAERPEGSISTLTIQRTEQRDSAMYRCASSSGTGIMNTEAFFGQGTRLTVV.